The rows below give T cell receptor beta chains drawn from one sample of a study of patients and donors after allogeneic stem cell transplantation. TCRdb re-called the RT-PCR reads through MiXCR, storing one row per CDR3 protein. The sample holds approximately 250,000 distinct CDR3 sequences, about 14% seen once. Sequencing used blood, either unsorted or a sorted T cell fraction (not recorded which). These TCRs come from a human donor who was either an allogeneic HSCT recipient or a stem cell or donor lymphocyte infusion donor (not recorded which). It is not recorded whose cells these are; they may come from a transplant donor. CDR3s include the opening cysteine and the closing phenylalanine or tryptophan. D genes are given only for firm matches.

TRBJ1-1	TRBV2	-	CASSRRSRYTEAFF
TRBJ2-7	TRBV20-1	TRBD1	CSASPGQPEEQYF
TRBJ1-1	TRBV5-1	-	CASSQPGGTEAFF
TRBJ2-2	TRBV4-2	-	CASSSTSTGKNTGELFF
TRBJ1-2	TRBV4-2	-	CASSQGGGSDGYTF
TRBJ2-7	TRBV10-3	TRBD1	CAISNPGGRYEQYF
TRBJ1-1	TRBV6-1	-	CASRATGIASFF
TRBJ2-3	TRBV7-3	-	CASSALGGIRTDTQYF
TRBJ1-4	TRBV6-1	-	CASSDGGTNEKLFF
TRBJ2-1	TRBV6-4	-	CASSDTVQGQFF
TRBJ2-1	TRBV10-3	TRBD1	CAIRGGTGGNNEQFF
TRBJ1-2	TRBV7-9	-	CASSPRAANYGYTF
TRBJ1-2	TRBV20-1	-	CSARVGGAGGYTF
TRBJ1-5	TRBV24-1	TRBD1	CATSDRQGGNQPQHF
TRBJ1-6	TRBV20-1	-	CSAREGRGWSPLHF
TRBJ1-2	TRBV20-1	-	CSAPVGGWGYGYTF
TRBJ1-6	TRBV12-3/TRBV12-4	-	CASSLEQGNSPLHF
TRBJ2-1	TRBV6-4	-	CASSDTGNNEQFF
TRBJ1-3	TRBV7-2	-	CASSPPGVGGNTIYF
TRBJ2-3	TRBV7-8	TRBD1	CASSHDRASTDTQYF
TRBJ2-3	TRBV9	TRBD2	CASSVAQRGSDTQYF
TRBJ2-3	TRBV14	-	CASSQDLTRPDTQYF
TRBJ2-3	TRBV7-2	TRBD1	CASSIQGVGDTQYF
TRBJ2-6	TRBV5-1	-	CASDPDGSGANVLTF
TRBJ1-2	TRBV30	TRBD1	CAWSARTGAGYTF
TRBJ2-1	TRBV19	-	CASQRGQSYNEQFF
TRBJ2-2	TRBV5-1	-	CASSSYTGELFF
TRBJ2-7	TRBV20-1	TRBD1	CSARAPRLRTGDYEQYF
TRBJ1-2	TRBV20-1	-	CSAQREGGYGYTF
TRBJ2-1	TRBV28	-	CASTRGAANEQFF
TRBJ2-5	TRBV20-1	TRBD2	CSALFSGGHQETQYF
TRBJ2-3	TRBV7-3	TRBD2	CASSLVAGEVTQYF